Below are 20 T cell receptor beta chains sequenced from a single sample in a study of long-term antiretroviral therapy in people with HIV. They ran version v3.0 of the immunoSEQ assay at survey level. Generated by immunoSEQ multiplex PCR, the TCRdb table keeps only in-frame clones and is missing some. The sample contains 20,000 to 25,000 clones, less than 85% of which appear only once. The sequencing used unsorted PBMCs, collected less than 1.8 years before starting antiretroviral therapy. These receptors came from a woman between 40 and 50 years old with HIV.

The J gene is TRBJ2-1, the V gene TRBV15; D tentatively reads TRBD1 or TRBD2 (5 bases each). Germline assignment: CDR1 LNHNV and CDR2 YYDKDF (reference sequence). This CDR3 is 15 amino acids long. V lost 2 bases to trimming and J lost 6 bases, with 14 bases between them. CDR3 sequence: CATSRPGEGLNEQFF. The CDR3 nucleotides read TGTGCCACCAGCAGACCCGGCGAGGGGCTCAATGAGCAGTTCTTC.

There are a few counts of this clone. The chain uses TRBV27 and TRBJ1-2, with unresolved D. With 5 bases removed from V and 5 bases from J, the gap between germline ends came to 9 bases. The germline CDR1 and CDR2 sequences are MNHEY and SMNVEV (reference sequence). This CDR3 comprises 12 residues. In nucleotides, the CDR3 is TGTGCCAGCAGTCCCGTTGGTTATGGCTACACCTTC. It specifies CASSPVGYGYTF.

The chain joins TRBV25-1 to TRBJ2-7; D is perhaps TRBD1 or TRBD2 (5 bases each). V dropped 1 base and J dropped 7 bases, with 5 bases sitting between them. CDR3 length: 11 residues. Germline V lookup: CDR1 MGHDK, CDR2 SYGVNS. In DNA, the CDR3 is TGTGCCAGCAGTGAATGGGGGGAGCAGTACTTC. As protein: CASSEWGEQYF.

The chain employs TRBV6-4 and TRBJ1-5, with TRBD1 matching 8 bases. Per the germline V gene, CDR1 is MRHNA and CDR2 is SNTAGT. This CDR3 contains 15 residues. Trimming cost V 8 bases and J 6 bases; bases outside gene matches: 12. In DNA form, the CDR3 reads TGTGCCAGCGGCGAGGACAGGGTGGTTCGTCAGCCCCAGCATTTT. It specifies CASGEDRVVRQPQHF.

This clone was seen only once. The chain has TRBV6-6 and TRBJ2-7; weak D call: TRBD2 (6 bases). The CDR3 is 14 residues long. Germline V lookup: CDR1 MNHNY, CDR2 SVGAGI (reference sequence). The V end lost 6 bases, the J end lost 6 bases, and 18 bases lay between the germline ends. This CDR3 reads CASSNAGNGGEQYF. The DNA for the CDR3 is TGTGCCAGCAGCAACGCAGGGAACGGGGGCGAGCAGTACTTC.

The gene calls are TRBV7-8 and TRBJ1-2, with a possible D match to TRBD1 (5 bases). The V gene lost 4 bases and the J gene lost 2 bases, with 14 bases spanning the gap. Per germline, CDR1 SGHVS and CDR2 FQNEAQ. This CDR3 contains 15 residues. For the CDR3, the DNA is TGTGCCAGCAGCTCCCGGGACGGGGAGAACTATGGCTACACCTTC. This translates into CASSSRDGENYGYTF.

This clone appeared a few times. The chain recombines TRBV2 with TRBJ2-1; 10 bases are shared with TRBD2. The germline V gene has CDR1 SNHLY and CDR2 FYNNEI. Trimming took 6 bases from V and 9 from J; bases not matched to a gene: 8. The length of the CDR3 is 14 residues. CDR3 nucleotides: TGTGCCAGCAGCACCCTAGCGGGAGCTAGTGAGCAGTTCTTC. It translates to CASSTLAGASEQFF.

This sequence joins TRBV19 and TRBJ2-7; the match to TRBD1 covers 7 bases. The CDR3 spans 14 residues. Germline V gives CDR1 LNHDA, CDR2 SQIVND (reference sequence). V shed 6 bases, J shed 5 bases, and the junction held 10 bases outside the gene matches. The CDR3 bases are TGTGCCAGTAGGGTGGGGCAGGGGGTCGACGAGCAGTACTTC. Protein product: CASRVGQGVDEQYF.

This clone was found a few times. The gene calls are TRBV4-3 and TRBJ1-1; tentative D call: TRBD1 (5 bases). Germline CDR1 is LGHNA and CDR2 is YSLEER. CDR3 length: 17 amino acids. V was shortened by 1 base and J by 3 bases, with 18 bases between the two germline ends. DNA for the CDR3: TGCGCCAGCAGCCAAGCCCCCGGCGGGGGAGTGGACACTGAAGCTTTCTTT. Translation gives CASSQAPGGGVDTEAFF.

The CDR3, as DNA: TGTGCCAGCAGTTCCGGACAGGGGGCGCGGGAGACCCAGTACTTC. This encodes CASSSGQGARETQYF. The V and J genes are TRBV27 and TRBJ2-5, with TRBD1 matching over 11 bases. The CDR3 consists of 15 residues. CDR1 and CDR2 from the germline V gene are MNHEY and SMNVEV (reference sequence). V lost 4 bases and J lost 5; bases outside the gene matches: 6.

V usage is TRBV7-7 and J usage is TRBJ2-2; D gene ambiguous. With 5 bases removed from V and 4 bases from J, the gap between germline ends came to 20 bases. The germline V gene has CDR1 SSHAT and CDR2 FNYEAQ (reference sequence). This CDR3 spans 17 amino acids. The CDR3 sequence: CASSPSPGNRGTGELFF. The CDR3 region has the DNA TGTGCCAGCAGCCCCTCCCCGGGCAACCGCGGCACCGGGGAGCTGTTTTTT.

The chain carries TRBV5-1 and TRBJ1-2, with unresolved D. The CDR3 has 14 residues. Germline CDR1 reads SGHRS; CDR2 reads YFSETQ. Trimming cost V 2 bases and J 5 bases, with 13 bases left between them. This CDR3 reads CASSLDGLSYGYTF. The CDR3 bases are TGCGCCAGCAGCTTAGATGGTCTTTCATATGGCTACACCTTC.

This sequence joins TRBV18 and TRBJ1-1; 8 bases line up with TRBD1. Trimming removed 5 bases from V and 5 bases from J; junction bases left unmatched: 10. In germline, CDR1 is KGHSH, CDR2 LQKENI. This CDR3 is 15 amino acids long. The CDR3 here is CASSSAGGAGTEAFF. DNA of the CDR3: TGTGCCAGCTCAAGTGCAGGGGGCGCGGGGACTGAAGCTTTCTTT. The whole variable domain, remainder taken from reference TRBV18 and TRBJ1-1, is NAGVMQNPRHLVRRRGQEARLRCSPMKGHSHVYWYRQLPEEGLKFMVYLQKENIIDESGMPKERFSAEFPKEGPSILRIQQVVRGDSAAYFCASSSAGGAGTEAFFGQGTRLTVV.

The V call is TRBV5-1, the J call TRBJ2-2, with D unclear. The CDR3 contains 13 residues. CDR1 is SGHRS, CDR2 YFSETQ, per germline. Trimming stripped 2 bases from V and 1 base from J, with 3 bases between. CDR3 sequence (DNA): TGCGCCAGCAGCTTCCGGAACACCGGGGAGCTGTTTTTT. Protein sequence: CASSFRNTGELFF.

The J gene is TRBJ1-2, the V gene TRBV7-2; D remains unclear. Germline CDR1 reads SGHTA; CDR2 reads FQGNSA. V shed 4 bases and J shed 1 base, with 16 bases lying between them. The CDR3 totals 16 residues. The CDR3 is CASSSGQKSLNYGYTF. The DNA of the CDR3 is TGTGCCAGCAGCTCCGGCCAGAAAAGTCTTAACTATGGCTACACCTTC.

The chain uses TRBV6-5 and TRBJ2-1, with 8 bases aligning to TRBD1. V trimming: 5 bases; J trimming: 13 bases; junction bases outside the gene matches: 10. Germline V gene lookup returns CDR1 MNHEY and CDR2 SVGAGI. The CDR3 consists of 13 residues. The CDR3 sequence: CASSPHETGVQFF. The CDR3 DNA follows: TGTGCCAGCAGTCCCCACGAGACAGGGGTCCAGTTCTTC.

This clone has more than one count but fewer than ten. This chain uses TRBV5-4 with TRBJ1-3; 9 bases map to TRBD1. The CDR3 totals 17 residues. With V trimmed by 0 bases and J by 2 bases, 6 bases remained unmatched. Per the germline V gene, CDR1 is SGHNT and CDR2 is YYREEE (reference sequence). This CDR3 is CASSLAGTGQPGNTIYF. The CDR3 region has the DNA TGTGCCAGCAGCTTGGCCGGGACAGGGCAACCTGGAAACACCATATATTTT.

This chain uses TRBV4-1 with TRBJ1-2; TRBD1 is a possible D gene (6 bases). V was clipped by 4 bases and J by 4 bases, with 13 bases between them. Per the germline V gene, CDR1 is MGHRA and CDR2 is YSYEKL. The CDR3 runs 14 residues. CDR3 sequence (DNA): TGCGCCAGCAGCCTACAGGGACCCGGCTATGGCTACACCTTC. Protein sequence: CASSLQGPGYGYTF.

The V and J genes are TRBV27 and TRBJ2-1; the D is unclear. From germline, CDR1 is MNHEY and CDR2 SMNVEV (reference sequence). The CDR3 loop spans 17 amino acids. V was shortened by 1 base and J by 0 bases, with 13 bases between the two germline ends. The CDR3 loop reads CASSLFVGISSYNEQFF. CDR3 DNA: TGTGCCAGCAGTTTATTTGTTGGGATTAGCTCCTACAATGAGCAGTTCTTC.

The rearrangement uses TRBV7-2 and TRBJ2-3, with D unresolved. The CDR3 contains 15 residues. The germline CDR1 and CDR2 sequences are SGHTA and FQGNSA. The germline V and J ends were trimmed by 3 bases and 0 bases, with 10 bases remaining between them. The CDR3 here is CASSFGRLSTDTQYF. CDR3 nucleotides: TGTGCCAGCAGCTTTGGACGACTTAGCACAGATACGCAGTATTTT.